Presented here are 23 T cell receptor beta chains from one specimen sequenced in a study of shared clonotypes between healthy human individuals. Only CD45RO-negative cells positively selected for CCR7 counted as naive CD8 cells, so terminally differentiated effector memory CD45RA+ cells were excluded. Clones were read by immunoSEQ multiplex PCR, and TCRdb kept only the in-frame ones, dropping some. This sample has approximately 600,000 clones, with approximately 95% found just once. The sample taken for sequencing was naive CD8+ T cells sorted from blood. These receptor sequences come from a woman in her twenties or thirties in good health.

This clone was picked up one time. The chain is built from TRBV6-1 and TRBJ2-7; D call uncertain. This CDR3 contains 14 residues. V was shortened by 1 base and J by 0 bases, with 7 bases between the two germline ends. CDR1 is MNHNS and CDR2 is SASEGT in the germline V gene. The CDR3 DNA follows: TGTGCCAGCAGTGAAGGGGTGTCCTCCTACGAGCAGTACTTC. Translation gives CASSEGVSSYEQYF.

Of note for this clone: This sample also contains other DNA sequences that code for the same CDR3. V usage is TRBV4-1 and J usage is TRBJ2-7; TRBD2 matches at 7 bases. Germline trimming cut 0 bases from V and 0 bases from J; bases unmatched to any gene: 2. This CDR3 spans 15 amino acids. CDR1 and CDR2 (germline): MGHRA, YSYEKL. For the CDR3, the DNA is TGCGCCAGCAGCCAAGAAGGCGGGAGCTCCTACGAGCAGTACTTC. Its protein product is CASSQEGGSSYEQYF.

This clone came up once. The genes are TRBV27 and TRBJ2-2, with D unclear. This CDR3 comprises 15 residues. V shed 4 bases and J shed 4 bases, with 13 bases lying between them. In germline, CDR1 is MNHEY, CDR2 SMNVEV (reference sequence). This CDR3 is CASSSTRRGTGELFF. The CDR3 coding sequence is TGTGCCAGCAGTTCCACCCGAAGAGGCACCGGGGAGCTGTTTTTT.

This chain links TRBV28 with TRBJ2-7; no clear D. In germline, CDR1 is MDHEN, CDR2 SYDVKM. CDR3 length: 12 amino acids. V dropped 8 bases and J dropped 3 bases, with 11 bases sitting between them. The CDR3 protein is CASGWAGYEQYF. For the CDR3, the DNA is TGTGCCAGCGGTTGGGCAGGCTACGAGCAGTACTTC.

The rearrangement links TRBV27 to TRBJ1-5, with 8 bases that match TRBD1. CDR3 length: 14 amino acids. Germline CDR1 and CDR2: MNHEY and SMNVEV (reference sequence). V was pared by 5 bases and J by 7 bases, with 7 bases of the junction left unmatched. CDR3 loop: CASSPQGAGQPQHF. The CDR3 bases are TGTGCCAGCAGTCCGCAGGGGGCAGGGCAGCCCCAGCATTTT.

The rearrangement uses TRBV7-9 and TRBJ1-5; 8 bases are shared with TRBD1. V lost 4 bases to trimming and J lost 9 bases; unmatched junction nucleotides: 2. The germline CDR1 and CDR2 sequences are SEHNR and FQNEAQ (reference sequence). The CDR3 consists of 12 residues. The DNA of the CDR3 is TGTGCCAGCAGCTCCAGGGGGCTGCCCCAGCATTTT. This sequence encodes CASSSRGLPQHF.

The gene calls are TRBV4-1 and TRBJ2-7; 8 nucleotides align to TRBD2. The J segment lost 6 bases and the V segment lost 5 bases, leaving 9 bases of the junction unmatched. CDR1 MGHRA and CDR2 YSYEKL come from the germline V gene. The CDR3 has 14 amino acids. CDR3: CASSYSREGGEQYF. CDR3 DNA sequence: TGCGCCAGCAGCTATTCCCGGGAGGGCGGCGAGCAGTACTTC.

The chain recombines TRBV10-3 with TRBJ2-7; D gene unclear. Trimming cost V 10 bases and J 2 bases, with 24 bases left between them. From germline, CDR1 is ENHRY and CDR2 SYGVKD. The CDR3 sequence is 16 residues long. In DNA, the CDR3 is TGTGCCAGCGATAACAGATTTGGAAAGGAGACCTACGAGCAGTACTTC. Translation gives CASDNRFGKETYEQYF.

The chain employs TRBV5-1 and TRBJ2-7, with D perhaps matching TRBD1 or TRBD2 (5 bases each). V was cut by 3 bases and J by 3 bases, with 13 bases left in between. This CDR3 is 14 amino acids long. CDR1 is SGHRS, CDR2 YFSETQ, per germline. The CDR3 DNA reads as TGCGCCAGCAGCTACCGGGGCCCACACTACGAGCAGTACTTC. Protein: CASSYRGPHYEQYF.

The chain couples TRBV15 to TRBJ2-1, with 7 bases fitting TRBD2. The CDR3 totals 12 residues. Germline V lookup: CDR1 LNHNV, CDR2 YYDKDF (reference sequence). J was trimmed by 8 bases and V by 5 bases; bases with no gene match: 3. The CDR3: CATSGGGYEQFF. In DNA, the CDR3 is TGTGCCACCAGCGGCGGGGGATATGAGCAGTTCTTC.

This CDR3 reads CASSFSPHEQYF. For the CDR3, the DNA is TGTGCCAGCAGTTTCTCCCCCCACGAGCAGTACTTC. The chain joins TRBV27 to TRBJ2-7; D ambiguous. Germline V gene data show CDR1 as MNHEY and CDR2 as SMNVEV (reference sequence). CDR3 length: 12 amino acids. Deletions cut 3 bases from V and 5 bases from J, with 8 bases between.

This chain links TRBV6-5 with TRBJ2-2; no reliable D call. The V and J ends lost 4 bases and 1 base respectively, with 4 bases between them. The CDR3 contains 13 residues. The germline V gene has CDR1 MNHEY and CDR2 SVGAGI. The CDR3 loop is CASSSVNTGELFF. The CDR3 nucleotides read TGTGCCAGCAGTTCAGTGAACACCGGGGAGCTGTTTTTT.

V gene TRBV7-8 combines with J gene TRBJ2-7; 11 positions match TRBD2. The V and J ends lost 4 bases and 7 bases, in that order; junction bases with no gene match: 9. The CDR3 length is 15 residues. The V gene's germline CDR1 is SGHVS and CDR2 FQNEAQ. In DNA, the CDR3 is TGTGCCAGCAGCTCCCCCACTAGCGGGAGTCTGGAGCAGTACTTC. It specifies CASSSPTSGSLEQYF.

V and J are TRBV4-1 and TRBJ1-1; TRBD1 matches 9 bases. The V gene end was trimmed by 0 bases and the J gene end by 5 bases; junction bases not matched to a gene: 1. Germline assignment: CDR1 MGHRA and CDR2 YSYEKL. The CDR3 totals 14 residues. Here the CDR3 reads CASSQEGQGTEAFF. As DNA, the CDR3 is TGCGCCAGCAGCCAAGAAGGACAGGGGACTGAAGCTTTCTTT.

The chain recombines TRBV14 with TRBJ1-4; D not certain. Germline V gene sequence: CDR1 SGHDN, CDR2 FVKESK. The CDR3 has 14 residues. Trimming took off 0 bases at V and 8 bases at J, with 10 bases between the two ends. The chain's CDR3 is CASSQDMSREKLFF. CDR3 sequence (DNA): TGTGCCAGCAGCCAAGATATGTCTAGAGAAAAACTGTTTTTT.

V gene TRBV11-2 combines with J gene TRBJ2-1, with D tentatively TRBD2 (5 bases). The germline V and J ends were trimmed by 5 bases and 6 bases, with 8 bases remaining between them. CDR1 SGHAT and CDR2 FQNNGV come from the germline V gene. The CDR3 is 12 amino acids. CDR3 region: CASSILVNEQFF. CDR3 sequence (DNA): TGTGCCAGCAGCATACTAGTCAATGAGCAGTTCTTC.

The chain has TRBV11-2 and TRBJ2-7; D possibly corresponds to TRBD2 (7 bases). This CDR3 region has 14 residues. Germline loops: CDR1 SGHAT, CDR2 FQNNGV. Between the trimmed V and J ends, which lost 1 base and 5 bases, there was a span of 12 bases. This CDR3 reads CASSLVGGLDEQYF. In DNA form, the CDR3 reads TGTGCCAGCAGCTTAGTGGGGGGGCTGGACGAGCAGTACTTC.

The V and J genes are TRBV4-1 and TRBJ2-7, with D unresolved. This CDR3 is 15 amino acids long. With 0 bases removed from V and 0 bases from J, the gap between germline ends came to 9 bases. From germline, CDR1 is MGHRA and CDR2 YSYEKL. The CDR3, as DNA: TGCGCCAGCAGCCAAGAAACATCAGACTCCTACGAGCAGTACTTC. Translation gives CASSQETSDSYEQYF.

Written as DNA, the CDR3 is TGTGCCAGCAGGCCGTGGGGGGTCGGAACTTACAATGAGCAGTTCTTC. Its translation is CASRPWGVGTYNEQFF. The chain carries TRBV5-6 and TRBJ2-1; tentative D call: TRBD2 (6 bases). Looked up from germline, CDR1 is SGHDT and CDR2 is YYEEEE. The V end lost 5 bases, the J end lost 4 bases, and 19 bases lay between the germline ends. The CDR3 contains 16 residues.

The chain carries TRBV25-1 and TRBJ1-4; no reliable D call. The CDR3 contains 11 residues. The germline V gene has CDR1 MGHDK and CDR2 SYGVNS. The CDR3 bases are TGTGCGATCCGGGCCGGCGAAAAACTGTTTTTT. The encoded protein is CAIRAGEKLFF.

The V gene is TRBV7-8, the J gene TRBJ2-6, with TRBD1 matching over 9 bases. The germline gives CDR1 SGHVS, CDR2 FQNEAQ. Germline trimming cut 1 base from V and 0 bases from J; bases unmatched to any gene: 7. This CDR3 region has 19 residues. CDR3 residues: CASSLGDRAKHSGANVLTF. CDR3 DNA sequence: TGTGCCAGCAGCTTAGGGGACAGGGCCAAGCACTCTGGGGCCAACGTCCTGACTTTC. Full variable domain (remainder filled in from reference TRBV7-8 and TRBJ2-6): GAGVSQSPRYKVAKRGQDVALRCDPISGHVSLFWYQQALGQGPEFLTYFQNEAQLDKSGLPSDRFFAERPEGSVSTLKIQRTQQEDSAVYLCASSLGDRAKHSGANVLTFGAGSRLTVL.

This sequence joins TRBV10-1 and TRBJ2-7, with D possibly being TRBD1 (5 bases). Per the germline V gene, CDR1 is WNHNN and CDR2 is SYGVQD (reference sequence). CDR3 length: 16 residues. Trimming removed 0 bases from V and 3 bases from J, with 15 bases in between. The CDR3 DNA reads as TGCGCCAGCAGTGAGTCGCAGGGTGATGGGTTCTACGAGCAGTACTTC. Amino acid sequence: CASSESQGDGFYEQYF.

The rearrangement links TRBV21-1 to TRBJ2-3; the table assigns TRBD1, which was not confirmed against the DNA. TRBV21-1 is assigned pseudogene status. This CDR3 spans 19 amino acids. CDR3 sequence reads: CASSKVISGRTGPTDTQYF. CDR3 DNA: TGTGCCAGCAGCAAAGTTATCAGTGGAAGGACAGGTCCCACAGATACGCAGTATTTT.